The 19 T cell receptor beta chains below were found in one sample sequenced in a study of cytomegalovirus exposure and HLA in healthy donors (dated by TCRdb to 2017 to 2019). Library preparation used the immunoSEQ multiplex PCR assay. The multiplex PCR relied on a mix of 60 forward primers for TCR Vbeta segments and 13 reverse primers for TCR Jbeta segments. What TCRdb holds here is the immuneACCESS table cut down to in-frame rearrangements. Part of the clones is not present; checked against another copy, under half of the missing clones reflect an unresolved V gene, and the others are unexplained. The sample contains over 150,000 clones, about 80% of them found a single time. The top ten hold roughly 1.2% of the sample. The sample consisted of PBMCs. The receptors come from a woman aged 45-59 years in good health and CMV-seronegative.

The rearrangement links TRBV7-9 to TRBJ2-2, with D maybe TRBD1 (6 bases). The CDR3 extends over 17 amino acids. Trimming removed 4 bases at V and 2 bases at J, with 17 bases between. Germline-derived CDR1 and CDR2 are SEHNR and FQNEAQ (reference sequence). CDR3 residues: CASSYPPGHPNTGELFF. The CDR3 DNA is TGTGCCAGCAGCTACCCACCGGGACACCCTAACACCGGGGAGCTGTTTTTT.

J is TRBJ2-1 and V is TRBV6-5; TRBD1 might be the D (6 bases). Deletions cut 5 bases from V and 4 bases from J, with 15 bases between. In germline, CDR1 is MNHEY, CDR2 SVGAGI. The CDR3 has 15 amino acids. The CDR3 nucleotides read TGTGCCAGCAGTACCGGACAGTCCACTTACAATGAGCAGTTCTTC. Translating it yields CASSTGQSTYNEQFF.

The chain employs TRBV29-1 and TRBJ2-1; the match to TRBD1 covers 9 bases. Looked up from germline, CDR1 is SQVTM and CDR2 is ANQGSEA. There are 16 residues in the CDR3. V lost 1 base, J lost 7 bases, and 11 bases stayed unmatched. The CDR3 is CSVEAGDRGLVNEQFF. DNA of the CDR3: TGCAGCGTTGAAGCAGGAGACAGGGGGTTGGTAAATGAGCAGTTCTTC.

The chain carries TRBV9 and TRBJ2-1; D remains unclear. The CDR3 covers 13 residues. V lost 4 bases to trimming and J lost 12 bases, with 17 bases between them. Germline V lookup: CDR1 SGDLS, CDR2 YYNGEE. The CDR3 nucleotides are TGTGCCAGCAGCCCCAGAAGTCCACCCTGGCAGTTCTTC. Protein product: CASSPRSPPWQFF.

The J gene is TRBJ2-7, the V gene TRBV18; 9 nucleotides agree with TRBD1. This CDR3 region has 15 residues. The J segment lost 5 bases and the V segment lost 3 bases, leaving 8 bases of the junction unmatched. Germline V gives CDR1 KGHSH, CDR2 LQKENI. DNA of the CDR3: TGTGCCAGCTCACCGGGACAGGGACTCTACAACGAGCAGTACTTC. Translating it yields CASSPGQGLYNEQYF.

CDR3 bases: TGCAGCGTTTCTAGCGGGGGGGCCGTCAATGAGCAGTTCTTC. Its protein product is CSVSSGGAVNEQFF. J is TRBJ2-1 and V is TRBV29-1, with TRBD2 matching over 12 bases. There are 14 residues in the CDR3. Germline trimming cut 5 bases from V and 6 bases from J; bases unmatched to any gene: 5. The germline V gene encodes CDR1 SQVTM and CDR2 ANQGSEA.

The chain joins TRBV9 to TRBJ2-5, with TRBD1 matching over 7 bases. Looked up from germline, CDR1 is SGDLS and CDR2 is YYNGEE. V lost 4 bases and J lost 5; bases outside the gene matches: 11. This CDR3 has 15 residues. The CDR3 bases are TGTGCCAGCAGCATTCTCGGACAGGATTTTGAGACCCAGTACTTC. It specifies CASSILGQDFETQYF.

This sequence joins TRBV4-3 and TRBJ2-7; TRBD2 might be the D (6 bases). Germline-derived CDR1 and CDR2 are LGHNA and YSLEER. The V gene lost 0 bases and the J gene lost 5 bases, with 20 bases spanning the gap. This CDR3 has 17 amino acids. The CDR3 spells CASSQDGREGWEDEQYF. The CDR3 DNA reads as TGCGCCAGCAGCCAAGATGGAAGGGAAGGTTGGGAGGACGAGCAGTACTTC.

This clone has a single count. The chain has TRBV14 and TRBJ1-1; weak D call: TRBD1 (6 bases). The CDR3 has 14 residues. V was shortened by 4 bases and J by 3 bases, with 12 bases between the two germline ends. Germline V gene sequence: CDR1 SGHDN, CDR2 FVKESK. The CDR3 is CASSRQGTYTEAFF. CDR3 nucleotide sequence: TGTGCCAGCAGCCGGCAGGGGACGTACACTGAAGCTTTCTTT.

This clone was found once. The V gene is TRBV10-1, the J gene TRBJ2-7; 14 bases align to TRBD2. This CDR3 is built from 15 residues. The germline V gene has CDR1 WNHNN and CDR2 SYGVQD (reference sequence). Germline trimming cut 9 bases from V and 12 bases from J; bases unmatched to any gene: 16. In DNA, the CDR3 is TGCGCCAGAAAGCCGTGGCCGGGACTAGCGGGAGTCAGGTACTTC. Its translation: CARKPWPGLAGVRYF.

The chain links TRBV5-6 to TRBJ2-1, with 7 bases matching TRBD1. There are 14 residues in the CDR3. Per the germline V gene, CDR1 is SGHDT and CDR2 is YYEEEE. Trimming at V came to 0 bases and at J to 9 bases, leaving 6 bases not matched to a gene. The CDR3 is CASSLGQGSTEQFF. CDR3 nucleotide sequence: TGTGCCAGCAGCTTGGGACAGGGAAGTACTGAGCAGTTCTTC.

The chain carries TRBV18 and TRBJ2-2; TRBD2 agrees at 8 bases. The CDR3 is made up of 14 amino acids. The ends lost 10 bases at V and 1 base at J; junction bases unmatched: 5. Per the germline V gene, CDR1 is KGHSH and CDR2 is LQKENI. CDR3 region: CATTGLGNTGELFF. The CDR3 coding sequence is TGTGCCACGACGGGACTAGGGAACACCGGGGAGCTGTTTTTT.

The chain is built from TRBV5-6 and TRBJ2-1, with TRBD1 matching over 11 bases. The CDR3 has 15 amino acids. Unmatched junction bases numbered 6, after V lost 3 bases and J lost 7 bases. CDR1 is SGHDT and CDR2 is YYEEEE in the germline V gene. The chain's CDR3 is CASSSTGTGGNEQFF. The CDR3 DNA is TGTGCCAGCAGCTCTACCGGGACAGGGGGAAATGAGCAGTTCTTC.

V is TRBV6-6 and J is TRBJ2-5, with 11 positions matching TRBD2. Germline values: CDR1 MNHNY, CDR2 SVGAGI (reference sequence). CDR3 length equals 16 residues. V was pared by 6 bases and J by 5 bases, with 11 bases of the junction left unmatched. CDR3 residues: CASSVTSGSLVETQYF. CDR3 in DNA: TGTGCCAGCAGCGTAACTAGCGGGAGTTTGGTGGAGACCCAGTACTTC.

This chain uses TRBV7-2 with TRBJ1-5, with 7 bases matching TRBD1. The germline CDR1 and CDR2 sequences are SGHTA and FQGNSA. The V gene end was trimmed by 3 bases and the J gene end by 1 base; junction bases not matched to a gene: 6. The CDR3 totals 16 residues. The CDR3, as DNA: TGTGCCAGCAGCTTGGGGGGCAGGGGGAGCAATCAGCCCCAGCATTTT. Protein product: CASSLGGRGSNQPQHF.

The V gene is TRBV7-2, the J gene TRBJ1-2; weak D call: TRBD1 (5 bases). The CDR3 covers 14 residues. Germline CDR1 SGHTA, CDR2 FQGNSA. Trimming took off 3 bases at V and 3 bases at J, with 11 bases between the two ends. The CDR3, as DNA: TGTGCCAGCAGCTTTATTCGGGGGGACTATGGCTACACCTTC. Its protein is CASSFIRGDYGYTF.

The V call is TRBV5-4, the J call TRBJ2-5; 7 bases align to TRBD1. V shed 3 bases and J 4 bases; nucleotides not matched to a gene: 6. Germline V gives CDR1 SGHNT, CDR2 YYREEE (reference sequence). This CDR3 has 14 residues. CDR3 sequence reads: CASSSGTVGETQYF. The CDR3 DNA reads as TGTGCCAGCAGCTCCGGGACAGTAGGAGAGACCCAGTACTTC.

The genes are TRBV6-5 and TRBJ1-2; 7 bases are shared with TRBD1. The CDR3 loop spans 14 amino acids. With 5 bases clipped from V and 4 bases from J, the junction kept 7 bases outside the gene matches. CDR1 and CDR2 from the germline V gene are MNHEY and SVGAGI. CDR3 loop: CASSAGQEVYGYTF. The DNA for the CDR3 is TGTGCCAGCAGTGCCGGACAGGAGGTCTATGGCTACACCTTC.

V is TRBV7-2 and J is TRBJ2-7; TRBD1 is a possible D gene (8 bases). Germline loops: CDR1 SGHTA, CDR2 FQGNSA. CDR3 length: 16 residues. The ends were cut back, 1 base at V and 0 bases at J, with 13 bases in the middle. The CDR3 loop reads CASSLERGQVSYEQYF. The CDR3 DNA reads TGTGCCAGCAGCTTAGAGCGGGGACAGGTCTCCTACGAGCAGTACTTC.